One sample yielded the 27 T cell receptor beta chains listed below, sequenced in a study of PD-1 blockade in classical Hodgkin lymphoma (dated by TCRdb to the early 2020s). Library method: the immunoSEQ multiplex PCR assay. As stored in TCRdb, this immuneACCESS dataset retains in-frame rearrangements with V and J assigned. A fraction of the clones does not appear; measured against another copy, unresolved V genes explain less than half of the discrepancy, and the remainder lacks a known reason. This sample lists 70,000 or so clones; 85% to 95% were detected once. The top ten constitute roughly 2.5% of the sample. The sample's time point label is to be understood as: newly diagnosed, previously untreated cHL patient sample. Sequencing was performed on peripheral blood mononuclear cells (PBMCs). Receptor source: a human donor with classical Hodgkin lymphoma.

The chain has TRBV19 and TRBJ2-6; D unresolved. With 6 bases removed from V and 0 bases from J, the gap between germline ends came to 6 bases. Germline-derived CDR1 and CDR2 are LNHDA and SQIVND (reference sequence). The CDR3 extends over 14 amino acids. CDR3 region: CASRLFSGANVLTF. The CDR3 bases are TGTGCCAGTAGATTATTCTCTGGGGCCAACGTCCTGACTTTC.

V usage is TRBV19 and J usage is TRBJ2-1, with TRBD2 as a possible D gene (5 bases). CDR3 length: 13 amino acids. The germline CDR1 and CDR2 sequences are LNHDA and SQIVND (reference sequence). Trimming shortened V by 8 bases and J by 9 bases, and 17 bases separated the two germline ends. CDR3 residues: CASWSGNWVEQFF. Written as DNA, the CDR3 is TGTGCCAGTTGGTCGGGAAATTGGGTTGAGCAGTTCTTC.

The CDR3 bases are TGTGCCAGCAGCTTAGCATTCACTAGCGGGACCGGGGAGCTGTTTTTT. This sequence encodes CASSLAFTSGTGELFF. The chain employs TRBV7-2 and TRBJ2-2; 9 bases agree with TRBD2. Germline lookup yields CDR1 SGHTA and CDR2 FQGNSA. This CDR3 contains 16 residues. V shed 0 bases, J shed 5 bases, and the junction held 4 bases outside the gene matches. Together with reference TRBV7-2 and TRBJ2-2, the CDR3 gives the full variable domain: GAGVSQSPSNKVTEKGKDVELRCDPISGHTALYWYRQSLGQGLEFLIYFQGNSAPDKSGLPSDRFSAERTGGSVSTLTIQRTQQEDSAVYLCASSLAFTSGTGELFFGEGSRLTVL.

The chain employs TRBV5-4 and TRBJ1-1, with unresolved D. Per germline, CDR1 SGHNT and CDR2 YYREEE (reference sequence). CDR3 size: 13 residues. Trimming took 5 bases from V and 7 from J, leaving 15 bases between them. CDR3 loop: CASRPGTSYEAFF. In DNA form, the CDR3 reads TGTGCCAGCAGGCCCGGTACGAGTTATGAAGCTTTCTTT.

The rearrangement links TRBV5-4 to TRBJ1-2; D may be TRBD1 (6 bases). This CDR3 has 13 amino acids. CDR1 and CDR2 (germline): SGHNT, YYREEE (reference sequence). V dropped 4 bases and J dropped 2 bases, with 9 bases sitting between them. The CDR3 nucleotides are TGTGCCAGCAGCCGCGGACAGAACTATGGCTACACCTTC. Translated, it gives CASSRGQNYGYTF.

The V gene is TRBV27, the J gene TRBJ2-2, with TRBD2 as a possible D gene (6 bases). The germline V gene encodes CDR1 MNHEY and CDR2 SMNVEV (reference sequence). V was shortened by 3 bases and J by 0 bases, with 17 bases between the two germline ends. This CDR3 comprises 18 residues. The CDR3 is CASSFRLGLSANTGELFF. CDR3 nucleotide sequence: TGTGCCAGCAGTTTTCGCCTGGGACTTTCCGCGAACACCGGGGAGCTGTTTTTT.

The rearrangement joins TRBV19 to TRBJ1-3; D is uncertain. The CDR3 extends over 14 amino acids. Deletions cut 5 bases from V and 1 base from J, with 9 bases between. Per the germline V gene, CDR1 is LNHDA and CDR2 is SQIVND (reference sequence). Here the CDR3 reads CASSPSYSGNTIYF. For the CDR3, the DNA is TGTGCCAGTAGTCCCTCGTATTCTGGAAACACCATATATTTT.

The CDR3 bases are TGTGCCAGCAGTTTAAGCCGGTTGGGTGGCTACACCTTC. Translated: CASSLSRLGGYTF. J is TRBJ1-2 and V is TRBV28; D unresolved. The CDR3 runs 13 residues. V was trimmed by 2 bases and J by 7 bases, leaving 11 bases between them. Per the germline V gene, CDR1 is MDHEN and CDR2 is SYDVKM.

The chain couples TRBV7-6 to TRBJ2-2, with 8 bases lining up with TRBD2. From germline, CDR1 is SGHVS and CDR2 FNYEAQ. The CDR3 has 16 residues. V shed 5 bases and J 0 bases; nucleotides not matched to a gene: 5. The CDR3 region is CASSKTSGANTGELFF. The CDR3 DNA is TGTGCCAGCAGCAAAACTAGCGGAGCGAACACCGGGGAGCTGTTTTTT.

The chain's CDR3 is CASRLTGQGTPEQYF. Here the CDR3 DNA reads TGTGCCAGCAGGCTAACGGGACAGGGGACCCCCGAGCAGTACTTC. The V and J genes are TRBV28 and TRBJ2-7; TRBD1 agrees at 10 bases. The CDR3 sequence is 15 residues long. J gave up 6 bases and V 6 bases, and 11 bases lay outside the gene matches. From germline, CDR1 is MDHEN and CDR2 SYDVKM.

DNA of the CDR3: TGTGCCAGTAGTATAGGACAGGGATCCTACGAGCAGTACTTC. It is translated as CASSIGQGSYEQYF. The chain employs TRBV19 and TRBJ2-7; 7 bases fit TRBD1. The junction had 1 base not matched to a gene; V was cut back by 1 base and J by 1 base. CDR1 LNHDA and CDR2 SQIVND come from the germline V gene (reference sequence). There are 14 residues in the CDR3. Full variable domain (remainder filled in from reference TRBV19 and TRBJ2-7): DGGITQSPKYLFRKEGQNVTLSCEQNLNHDAMYWYRQDPGQGLRLIYYSQIVNDFQKGDIAEGYSVSREKKESFPLTVTSAQKNPTAFYLCASSIGQGSYEQYFGPGTRLTVT.

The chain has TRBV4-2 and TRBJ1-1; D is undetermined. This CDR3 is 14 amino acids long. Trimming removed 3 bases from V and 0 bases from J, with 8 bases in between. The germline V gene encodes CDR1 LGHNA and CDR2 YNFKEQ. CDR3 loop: CASSQADLNTEAFF. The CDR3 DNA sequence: TGTGCCAGCAGCCAGGCTGATTTGAACACTGAAGCTTTCTTT.

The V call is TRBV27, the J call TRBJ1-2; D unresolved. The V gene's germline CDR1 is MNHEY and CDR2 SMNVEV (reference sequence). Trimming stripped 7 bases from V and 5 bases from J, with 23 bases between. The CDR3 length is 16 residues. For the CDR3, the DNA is TGTGCCAGCACATCCCTCGGGAGGGATCGGTTTTATGGCTACACCTTC. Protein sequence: CASTSLGRDRFYGYTF.

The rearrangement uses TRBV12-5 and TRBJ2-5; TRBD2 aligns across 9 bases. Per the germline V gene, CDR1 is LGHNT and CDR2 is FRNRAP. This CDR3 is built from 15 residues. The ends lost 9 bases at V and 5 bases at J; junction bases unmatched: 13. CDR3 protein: CASLRTAGGRETQYF. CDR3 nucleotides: TGTGCTAGCCTTCGTACGGCGGGGGGGCGGGAGACCCAGTACTTC.

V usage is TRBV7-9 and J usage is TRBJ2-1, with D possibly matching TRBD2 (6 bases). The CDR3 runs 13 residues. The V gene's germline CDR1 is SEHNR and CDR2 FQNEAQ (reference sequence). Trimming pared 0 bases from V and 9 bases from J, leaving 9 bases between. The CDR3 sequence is CASSLAGGSEQFF. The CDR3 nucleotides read TGTGCCAGCAGCTTAGCGGGGGGAAGTGAGCAGTTCTTC.

The CDR3 is CASSPAVDSGNTIYF. DNA for the CDR3: TGTGCCAGCTCACCCGCGGTCGACTCTGGAAACACCATATATTTT. The chain is built from TRBV18 and TRBJ1-3, with D uncertain. This CDR3 comprises 15 residues. Trimming shortened V by 3 bases and J by 0 bases, and 9 bases separated the two germline ends. CDR1 KGHSH and CDR2 LQKENI come from the germline V gene.

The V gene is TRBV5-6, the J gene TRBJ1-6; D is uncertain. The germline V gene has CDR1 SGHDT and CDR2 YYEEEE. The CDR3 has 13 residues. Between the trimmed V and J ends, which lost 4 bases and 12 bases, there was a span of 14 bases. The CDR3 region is CASSPSLVVPLHF. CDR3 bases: TGTGCCAGCAGCCCGAGTCTTGTGGTACCCCTCCACTTT.

The CDR3 loop reads CASQRGGDKNIQYF. As DNA, the CDR3 is TGTGCCAGCCAACGAGGGGGTGACAAAAACATTCAGTACTTC. The V call is TRBV28, the J call TRBJ2-4; D may be TRBD1 (6 bases). Germline values: CDR1 MDHEN, CDR2 SYDVKM. V lost 8 bases and J 3 bases, leaving 14 bases between the germline ends. The length of the CDR3 is 14 residues.

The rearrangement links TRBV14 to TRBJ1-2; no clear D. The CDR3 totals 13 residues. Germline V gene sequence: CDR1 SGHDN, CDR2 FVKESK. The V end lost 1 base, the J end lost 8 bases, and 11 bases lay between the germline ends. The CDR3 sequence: CASSQGTGGGYTF. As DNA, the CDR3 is TGTGCCAGCAGCCAAGGGACCGGCGGGGGCTACACCTTC. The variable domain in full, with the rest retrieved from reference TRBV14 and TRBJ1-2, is EAGVTQFPSHSVIEKGQTVTLRCDPISGHDNLYWYRRVMGKEIKFLLHFVKESKQDESGMPNNRFLAERTGGTYSTLKVQPAELEDSGVYFCASSQGTGGGYTFGSGTRLTVV.

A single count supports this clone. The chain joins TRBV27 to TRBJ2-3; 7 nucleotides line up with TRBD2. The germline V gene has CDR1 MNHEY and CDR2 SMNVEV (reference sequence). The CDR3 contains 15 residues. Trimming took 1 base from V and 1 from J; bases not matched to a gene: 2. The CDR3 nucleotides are TGTGCCAGCAGTTTATTTGGACTAGGCACAGATACGCAGTATTTT. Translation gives CASSLFGLGTDTQYF.

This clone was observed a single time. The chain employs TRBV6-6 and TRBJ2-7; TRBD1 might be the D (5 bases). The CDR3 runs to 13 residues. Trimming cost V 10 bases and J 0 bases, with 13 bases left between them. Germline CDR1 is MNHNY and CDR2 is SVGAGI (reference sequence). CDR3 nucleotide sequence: TGTGCCACCAGCACCAGGGCCTCCTACGAGCAGTACTTC. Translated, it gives CATSTRASYEQYF.

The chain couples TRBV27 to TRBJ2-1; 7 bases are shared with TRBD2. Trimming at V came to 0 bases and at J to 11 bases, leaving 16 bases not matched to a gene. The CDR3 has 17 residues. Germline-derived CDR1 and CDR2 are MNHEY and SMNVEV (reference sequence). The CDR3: CASSLSIVASGAPKQFF. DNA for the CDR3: TGTGCCAGCAGTTTATCGATAGTGGCCAGCGGGGCCCCGAAGCAGTTCTTC.

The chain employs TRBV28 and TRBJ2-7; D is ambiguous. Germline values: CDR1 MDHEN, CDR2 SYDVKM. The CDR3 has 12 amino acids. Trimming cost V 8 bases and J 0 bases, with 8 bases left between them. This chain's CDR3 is CASARSSYEQYF. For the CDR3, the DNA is TGTGCCAGCGCGAGGAGCTCCTACGAGCAGTACTTC.

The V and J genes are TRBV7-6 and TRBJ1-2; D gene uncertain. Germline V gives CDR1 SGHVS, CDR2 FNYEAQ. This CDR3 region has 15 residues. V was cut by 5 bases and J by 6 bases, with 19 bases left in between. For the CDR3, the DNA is TGTGCCAGCAGCCGTTGGGCAGCCCGATACAATGGCTACACCTTC. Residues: CASSRWAARYNGYTF.

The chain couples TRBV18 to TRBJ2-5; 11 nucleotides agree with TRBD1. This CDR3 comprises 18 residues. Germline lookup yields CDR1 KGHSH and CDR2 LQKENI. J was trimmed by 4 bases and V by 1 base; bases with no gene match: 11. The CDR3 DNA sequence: TGTGCCAGCTCACCACGGGGACAGGGGGAGGTTTGGCGAGAGACCCAGTACTTC. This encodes CASSPRGQGEVWRETQYF.

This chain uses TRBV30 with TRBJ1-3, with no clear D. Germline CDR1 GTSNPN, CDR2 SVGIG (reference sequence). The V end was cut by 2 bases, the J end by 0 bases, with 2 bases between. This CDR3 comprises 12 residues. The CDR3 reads CAWSYSGNTIYF. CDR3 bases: TGTGCCTGGAGTTACTCTGGAAACACCATATATTTT.

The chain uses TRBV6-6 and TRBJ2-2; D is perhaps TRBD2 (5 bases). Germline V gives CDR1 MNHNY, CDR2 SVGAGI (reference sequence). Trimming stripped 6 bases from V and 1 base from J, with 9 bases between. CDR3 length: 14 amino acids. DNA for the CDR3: TGTGCCAGCAGGAGCAGCGGGAACACCGGGGAGCTGTTTTTT. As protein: CASRSSGNTGELFF.